This TCR beta chain was captured by sequencing in a study of T cells in Graves' hyperthyroidism and ophthalmopathy. Study-wide context: Prior to any treatment, at the point of initial diagnosis, peripheral blood was collected.

Not enrolled were patients with uncontrolled infection, other autoimmune disease, pregnancy or lactation. The PBMCs were sourced from fresh peripheral blood (approximately 9.6 ml). This clonotype was found a few times. As yet, its antigen is unknown. Findings of the study overall: Most thyroid clonotypes expanded above 0.001 were also detected in blood.

Germline loops: CDR1 SEHNR, CDR2 FQNEAQ (reference sequence). The length of the CDR3 is 13 residues. The J segment lost 8 bases and the V segment lost 5 bases, leaving 5 bases of the junction unmatched. TCR beta CDR3 sequences were amplified from RNA transcripts. RT-PCR in the first round (using the HTBI primer set) targeted the TCR CDR3. MiXCR was run by TCRdb on the multiplex PCR reads, yielding one entry per CDR3 protein. The table lists hundreds of thousands of distinct CDR3 sequences, 20% of them singletons. Sequences were obtained from blood. The chain employs TRBV7-9 and TRBJ1-2, with TRBD1 identical over 10 bases. This receptor was identified in a young man with Graves' ophthalmopathy. Here the CDR3 DNA reads TGTGCCAGCAGCGAGGGACAGGGGTTCGGCTACACCTTC. This gives the protein CASSEGQGFGYTF.